This TCR beta chain was sequenced during a study of T cell repertoires in cytomegalovirus infection. TCRdb recomputed calls from the reads with MiXCR, one row per CDR3 protein. The sample has some 800,000 distinct CDR3 sequences; over 25% are singletons. This clonotype appeared a few times. What it recognizes is unknown. The CDR3 spans 18 residues. Germline trimming cut 3 bases from V and 0 bases from J; bases unmatched to any gene: 9. Germline V CDR1 and CDR2: LGHNT, FRNRAP. The J gene is TRBJ1-2, the V gene TRBV12-5, with 11 bases aligning to TRBD1. The sample consisted of cultured CD8+ T cells from PBMCs, taken from culture after CMV antigen stimulation. The sequence was obtained from a human donor in good health (CMV status not recorded). Some clones in this sample may be carry-over from other donors' samples. The CDR3 loop reads CASGFRRTGGPSNYGYTF. The CDR3 DNA follows: TGTGCTAGTGGTTTCCGCCGGACAGGGGGCCCGTCTAACTATGGCTACACCTTC. Drawing the rest from reference TRBV12-5 and TRBJ1-2, the complete variable domain is DARVTQTPRHKVTEMGQEVTMRCQPILGHNTVFWYRQTMMQGLELLAYFRNRAPLDDSGMPKDRFSAEMPDATLATLKIQPSEPRDSAVYFCASGFRRTGGPSNYGYTFGSGTRLTVV.